Below are 32 T cell receptor beta chains sequenced from a single sample in a study of molecular identifiers for immune sequencing clone quantification. Using its own MiXCR run on the PCR reads, TCRdb lists one record per CDR3 protein. The sample records over 550,000 distinct CDR3 sequences, about 25% being singletons. The specimen was naive CD8+ T cells from blood, with Jurkat cell RNA spiked in. Indicated subset: FACS-sorted CD8+CD4-CCR7+CD45RA+ naive T cells. Receptors were obtained from a human donor in good health. Some libraries in this study had Jurkat cell RNA spiked in.

This clonotype has at least ten counts. J is TRBJ2-7 and V is TRBV15, with 10 positions matching TRBD2. The CDR3 totals 15 residues. Trimming cost V 1 base and J 7 bases; bases outside gene matches: 7. Germline CDR1 reads LNHNV; CDR2 reads YYDKDF (reference sequence). The CDR3 protein is CATSRGEASGGEQYF. The DNA of the CDR3 is TGTGCCACCAGCAGAGGAGAGGCTAGCGGGGGAGAGCAGTACTTC.

The chain carries TRBV11-2 and TRBJ2-7; 8 bases are shared with TRBD1. The CDR3 length is 17 residues. The junction had 14 bases not matched to a gene; V was cut back by 7 bases and J by 0 bases. Germline-derived CDR1 and CDR2 are SGHAT and FQNNGV. CDR3 protein: CASTVQGGRPSSYEQYF. CDR3 DNA: TGTGCCAGCACCGTACAGGGGGGCCGCCCTAGCTCCTACGAGCAGTACTTC.

The chain couples TRBV5-1 to TRBJ1-1, with TRBD1 as a possible D gene (6 bases). CDR3 length equals 12 residues. CDR1 and CDR2 from the germline V gene are SGHRS and YFSETQ. The germline V and J ends were trimmed by 4 bases and 8 bases, with 12 bases remaining between them. Written as DNA, the CDR3 is TGCGCCAGCAGCGTGACAGGTCCCGAAGCTTTCTTT. Amino acid sequence: CASSVTGPEAFF.

J is TRBJ1-3 and V is TRBV24-1, with D perhaps TRBD1 (5 bases). Trimming removed 7 bases at V and 4 bases at J, with 19 bases between. CDR3 length equals 16 residues. Germline V gene data show CDR1 as KGHDR and CDR2 as SFDVKD. This chain's CDR3 is CATSLVGGGSGNTIYF. In DNA, the CDR3 is TGTGCCACCAGCCTTGTCGGGGGAGGGTCAGGAAACACCATATATTTT.

Ten or more counts support this clonotype. The chain recombines TRBV11-2 with TRBJ2-1, with 7 bases aligning to TRBD2. V lost 2 bases to trimming and J lost 0 bases; unmatched junction nucleotides: 13. The CDR3 contains 19 residues. Germline CDR1 and CDR2: SGHAT and FQNNGV. CDR3 sequence (DNA): TGTGCCAGCAGCTTATTGGAAGTCGCTAGCGGTAGCTCCTACAATGAGCAGTTCTTC. This gives the protein CASSLLEVASGSSYNEQFF. The variable domain in full, with the rest retrieved from reference TRBV11-2 and TRBJ2-1, is EAGVAQSPRYKIIEKRQSVAFWCNPISGHATLYWYQQILGQGPKLLIQFQNNGVVDDSQLPKDRFSAERLKGVDSTLKIQPAKLEDSAVYLCASSLLEVASGSSYNEQFFGPGTRLTVL.

Concerning this clonotype itself: The CDR3 ends on some other residue instead of the conserved phenylalanine or tryptophan, so this is likely a read error. This chain connects TRBV7-9 to TRBJ2-7; D not certain. The CDR3 sequence is 16 residues long. The germline CDR1 and CDR2 sequences are SEHNR and FQNEAQ (reference sequence). V lost 5 bases and J lost 2, with 19 bases in between. DNA of the CDR3: TGTGCCAGCAGCCTATCCCCGGCGCGCGATACCTACGAGCAGTACCTC. Protein product: CASSLSPARDTYEQYL.

Regarding this clonotype: This may arise from a read error, as a much more abundant clone is one base away. The chain uses TRBV12-3 or TRBV12-4 and TRBJ2-3; D gene ambiguous. This CDR3 comprises 14 residues. CDR3 sequence: CASSRTEDTDTRYF. CDR3 nucleotides: TGTGCCAGCTCGCGGACGGAAGACACAGATACGCGGTATTTT.

A note on this clonotype: A much larger clone lies one base from this, so it may be a read error. The chain recombines TRBV7-9 with TRBJ2-2; D is perhaps TRBD2 (5 bases). This CDR3 has 13 amino acids. The germline V gene encodes CDR1 SEHNR and CDR2 FQNEAQ (reference sequence). CDR3 sequence reads: CASSSGLVGELVF. In DNA, the CDR3 is TGTGCCAGCAGCTCCGGGCTTGTTGGGGAGCTGGTTTTT.

At least ten counts were recorded for this clonotype. J is TRBJ2-7 and V is TRBV7-6; D possibly corresponds to TRBD2 (6 bases). In germline, CDR1 is SGHVS, CDR2 FNYEAQ. V was cut by 5 bases and J by 5 bases, with 16 bases left in between. CDR3 length equals 14 residues. In DNA form, the CDR3 reads TGTGCCAGCAGCCCCGAACCGGGGGACCACGAGCAGTACTTC. This codes for CASSPEPGDHEQYF.

This clonotype came up many times. The V call is TRBV4-3, the J call TRBJ2-5, with a possible D match to TRBD2 (6 bases). CDR3 size: 15 residues. The germline V gene encodes CDR1 LGHNA and CDR2 YSLEER. The ends were cut back, 0 bases at V and 4 bases at J, with 12 bases in the middle. DNA of the CDR3: TGCGCCAGCAGCCAAGAACGGGGGAGCGGAGAGACCCAGTACTTC. Translation: CASSQERGSGETQYF.

This clonotype was seen only a few times. The chain carries TRBV2 and TRBJ1-1; D might be TRBD1 (5 bases). V was trimmed by 11 bases and J by 4 bases, leaving 14 bases between them. The CDR3 is made up of 12 amino acids. Germline values: CDR1 SNHLY, CDR2 FYNNEI. The CDR3 DNA sequence: TGTGCCGCAAGAGGGGTGGGCACTGAAGCTTTCTTT. Its protein is CAARGVGTEAFF.

This clonotype was counted between two and nine times. CDR3: CASSLVGSAGVYNEQFF. Here the CDR3 DNA reads TGTGCCAGCAGCTTAGTGGGCAGCGCCGGAGTCTACAATGAGCAGTTCTTC. V usage is TRBV7-9 and J usage is TRBJ2-1; D is ambiguous. The CDR3 is 17 amino acids. V lost 1 base to trimming and J lost 3 bases, with 16 bases between them. Germline CDR1 SEHNR, CDR2 FQNEAQ (reference sequence).

This clonotype was detected ten times or more. The rearrangement uses TRBV19 and TRBJ1-4; maybe TRBD1 (5 bases). The CDR3 runs to 16 residues. Trimming took 6 bases from V and 13 from J, leaving 27 bases between them. Germline loops: CDR1 LNHDA, CDR2 SQIVND (reference sequence). CDR3 DNA: TGTGCCAGTAGAACCCCTCACCGGGACGGACCCTTAGGACTGTTTTTT. It is translated as CASRTPHRDGPLGLFF. Using reference TRBV19 and TRBJ1-4 for the parts outside the CDR3, the full variable domain is DGGITQSPKYLFRKEGQNVTLSCEQNLNHDAMYWYRQDPGQGLRLIYYSQIVNDFQKGDIAEGYSVSREKKESFPLTVTSAQKNPTAFYLCASRTPHRDGPLGLFFGSGTQLSVL.

J is TRBJ1-5 and V is TRBV6-6; D is perhaps TRBD1 (5 bases). The CDR3 length is 19 residues. V lost 6 bases to trimming and J lost 0 bases, with 24 bases between them. Per the germline V gene, CDR1 is MNHNY and CDR2 is SVGAGI (reference sequence). CDR3 in DNA: TGTGCCAGCAGCACACCCGTGCCCGATGGGGGATATAGCAATCAGCCCCAGCATTTT. Residues: CASSTPVPDGGYSNQPQHF.

V usage is TRBV6-6 and J usage is TRBJ2-2; TRBD2 agrees at 9 bases. CDR3 length: 18 residues. Germline V gene sequence: CDR1 MNHNY, CDR2 SVGAGI (reference sequence). J gave up 4 bases and V 0 bases, and 9 bases lay outside the gene matches. The DNA of the CDR3 is TGTGCCAGCAGTTACTCCCCCTTAGCGGGAGCTCGCACCGGGGAGCTGTTTTTT. It encodes CASSYSPLAGARTGELFF.

In this sample, this clonotype turned up a few times. This chain connects TRBV12-3 or TRBV12-4 to TRBJ1-5; tentatively, D is TRBD1 (5 bases). V was shortened by 3 bases and J by 0 bases, with 15 bases between the two germline ends. This CDR3 is built from 17 residues. The CDR3 protein is CASSFNPGRFSNQPQHF. For the CDR3, the DNA is TGTGCCAGCAGTTTCAACCCGGGACGGTTTAGCAATCAGCCCCAGCATTTT.

This chain uses TRBV28 with TRBJ2-2; unclear D gene. V dropped 4 bases and J dropped 7 bases, with 7 bases sitting between them. The CDR3 consists of 12 residues. CDR1 is MDHEN, CDR2 SYDVKM, per germline. The CDR3 DNA follows: TGTGCCAGCAGTTCTCGGATCGGGGAGCTGTTTTTT. Protein sequence: CASSSRIGELFF.

For this clonotype: This could be a read error, since a much larger clone is one nucleotide away. The chain joins TRBV5-1 to TRBJ1-1, with D possibly being TRBD1 (6 bases). CDR3 length: 14 amino acids. Germline values: CDR1 SGHRS, CDR2 YFSETQ. The CDR3 is CASSSDSWNTKAFF. The CDR3 nucleotides are TGCGCCAGCAGCTCGGACAGCTGGAACACTAAAGCTTTCTTT.

The chain combines TRBV11-3 with TRBJ2-2, with D uncertain. V shed 1 base and J shed 7 bases, with 7 bases lying between them. CDR3 length equals 13 residues. Germline CDR1 is SGHNT and CDR2 is YENEEA. CDR3 DNA sequence: TGTGCCAGCAGCTTAGCTGGCGGCGGGGAGCTGTTTTTT. This translates into CASSLAGGGELFF.

The V and J genes are TRBV10-3 and TRBJ1-1; D is undetermined. V lost 0 bases and J lost 7, with 6 bases in between. Per germline, CDR1 ENHRY and CDR2 SYGVKD. The CDR3 has 12 residues. In DNA form, the CDR3 reads TGTGCCATCAGTGAGTCGAGTGTTGAAGCTTTCTTT. This gives the protein CAISESSVEAFF.

This clonotype appeared a few times. This CDR3 reads CASSHETETGPRGYTF. DNA of the CDR3: TGCGCCAGCAGCCACGAAACCGAGACAGGGCCCAGAGGCTACACCTTC. V is TRBV4-3 and J is TRBJ1-2, with TRBD1 matching over 7 bases. CDR3 length: 16 amino acids. Germline V gives CDR1 LGHNA, CDR2 YSLEER. V dropped 3 bases and J dropped 8; count of bases not matched to a gene: 15.

V usage is TRBV12-3 or TRBV12-4 and J usage is TRBJ2-7; possibly TRBD1 or TRBD2 for D (6 bases each). V was pared by 10 bases and J by 3 bases, with 16 bases between. The CDR3 is 13 residues long. The CDR3 region has the DNA TGTGCCATCTCAGGGGAGGACCTCTACGAGCAGTACTTC. Translated, it gives CAISGEDLYEQYF.

This clonotype was counted at least ten times. The CDR3 coding sequence is TGTGCCAGCAGCTTAGTGGCCACTTCTTACACAGATACGCAGTATTTT. Amino acids: CASSLVATSYTDTQYF. The chain combines TRBV7-6 with TRBJ2-3; no firm D call. With 1 base removed from V and 2 bases from J, the gap between germline ends came to 13 bases. This CDR3 has 16 amino acids. Looked up from germline, CDR1 is SGHVS and CDR2 is FNYEAQ. The whole variable domain, filled in from reference TRBV7-6 and TRBJ2-3, reads GAGVSQSPRYKVTKRGQDVALRCDPISGHVSLYWYRQALGQGPEFLTYFNYEAQQDKSGLPNDRFSAERPEGSISTLTIQRTEQRDSAMYRCASSLVATSYTDTQYFGPGTRLTVL.

Note on this clonotype: A much larger clonotype is one base distant, so this may be a read error. This chain joins TRBV6-1 and TRBJ2-7; TRBD2 matches 10 bases. Per germline, CDR1 MNHNS and CDR2 SASEGT. The CDR3 consists of 16 residues. As DNA, the CDR3 is TGTGCCAGCAGACCAACAGCTACTAGCGGGGAGTACGAGCGGTACTTC. This sequence encodes CASRPTATSGEYERYF.

In the case of this clonotype: This may come from a read error, since a much larger clone is one base off. J is TRBJ2-3 and V is TRBV20-1; 10 bases map to TRBD2. This CDR3 region has 14 residues. CDR1 and CDR2 (germline): DFQATT, SNEGSKA (reference sequence). The CDR3 here is CSARASGSVDTLYF. The CDR3 bases are TGCAGTGCTAGGGCTAGCGGGAGCGTTGATACGCTGTATTTT.

This clonotype was counted ten times or more. V and J are TRBV4-3 and TRBJ2-7, with D perhaps TRBD2 (6 bases). CDR1 and CDR2 from the germline V gene are LGHNA and YSLEER. The CDR3 runs 15 residues. V was trimmed by 0 bases and J by 0 bases, leaving 9 bases between them. The chain's CDR3 is CASSQEAGGSYEQYF. Here the CDR3 DNA reads TGCGCCAGCAGCCAAGAAGCCGGGGGCTCCTACGAGCAGTACTTC.

The chain joins TRBV5-6 to TRBJ2-7; no firm D call. The germline V gene encodes CDR1 SGHDT and CDR2 YYEEEE. The CDR3 length is 15 residues. Trimming pared 0 bases from V and 1 base from J, leaving 11 bases between. CDR3 sequence: CASSLVQDASYEQYF. CDR3 nucleotide sequence: TGTGCCAGCAGCTTGGTTCAGGACGCTTCCTACGAGCAGTACTTC. The entire variable domain, with the rest obtained from reference TRBV5-6 and TRBJ2-7, is as follows: DAGVTQSPTHLIKTRGQQVTLRCSPKSGHDTVSWYQQALGQGPQFIFQYYEEEERQRGNFPDRFSGHQFPNYSSELNVNALLLGDSALYLCASSLVQDASYEQYFGPGTRLTVT.

This clonotype was seen repeatedly, ten times or more. The V and J genes are TRBV29-1 and TRBJ2-2; 16 nucleotides align to TRBD2. Germline V gene lookup returns CDR1 SQVTM and CDR2 ANQGSEA. This CDR3 comprises 17 residues. Germline trimming cut 5 bases from V and 3 bases from J; bases unmatched to any gene: 6. Here the CDR3 DNA reads TGCAGCGTTCTGGGACTAGCGGGGGGGCTAGACACCGGGGAGCTGTTTTTT. Translating gives CSVLGLAGGLDTGELFF.

The V and J genes are TRBV2 and TRBJ1-1, with 8 bases identical to TRBD1. V lost 8 bases and J lost 4; bases outside the gene matches: 9. Germline CDR1 reads SNHLY; CDR2 reads FYNNEI. This CDR3 comprises 14 residues. The CDR3 DNA follows: TGTGCCAGCTACTTAGACAGGGGCTTCACTGAAGCTTTCTTT. Protein product: CASYLDRGFTEAFF.

The chain is built from TRBV30 and TRBJ2-3; D not resolved. Trimming left V 2 bases short and J 7 bases short, with 7 bases between. The CDR3 contains 11 residues. The germline CDR1 and CDR2 sequences are GTSNPN and SVGIG (reference sequence). The CDR3 DNA follows: TGTGCCTGGAGTCTGGGGAATACGCAGTATTTT. Its protein product is CAWSLGNTQYF.

With regard to this clonotype: A much larger clone differs by one base, so this may be a read error. The chain is built from TRBV20-1 and TRBJ2-2; 8 bases line up with TRBD1. CDR3 length: 17 residues. Germline CDR1 and CDR2: DFQATT and SNEGSKA (reference sequence). The CDR3: CSARDQGAPTITGELLF. The CDR3 DNA follows: TGCAGTGCTAGAGATCAGGGGGCTCCTACCATCACCGGGGAGCTGCTTTTT.

A word on this clonotype: Being one base from a much bigger clone, this may be a read error. Since no conserved phenylalanine or tryptophan closes the CDR3, a read error is the likely cause. J is TRBJ1-2 and V is TRBV29-1; no definite D call. The CDR3 totals 12 residues. From germline, CDR1 is SQVTM and CDR2 ANQGSEA. Trimming took off 3 bases at V and 7 bases at J, with 12 bases between the two ends. The CDR3 loop is CSVDGQATGYTL. CDR3 nucleotides: TGCAGCGTTGACGGTCAGGCGACTGGCTACACCCTC.